The 3 T cell receptor beta chains in this list originate from one sample, sequenced in a study of blood T cell repertoires in COVID-19. Produced via immunoSEQ multiplex PCR; TCRdb's table is partial and in-frame only. The sample has 60,000 to 70,000 clones, 86% seen once; the top ten hold about 17%. Sequenced: peripheral blood. These receptors were obtained from a man in his forties with COVID-19, enrolled during active disease.

The chain combines TRBV6-6 with TRBJ1-6, with 7 bases that match TRBD1. This CDR3 has 14 residues. The J segment lost 5 bases and the V segment lost 5 bases, leaving 3 bases of the junction unmatched. Germline-derived CDR1 and CDR2 are MNHNY and SVGAGI (reference sequence). The CDR3 spells CASSLGQNNSPLHF. Written as DNA, the CDR3 is TGTGCCAGCAGTCTGGGACAGAATAATTCACCCCTCCACTTT.

The chain combines TRBV1 with TRBJ1-5; the D call TRBD1 from the table was never checked on the DNA. TRBV1 is flagged as a pseudogene. The CDR3 consists of 18 residues. The CDR3 region is CTSSQDPVPYRDNQPQHF. The CDR3 nucleotides read TGCACCAGCAGCCAAGATCCCGTCCCGTACAGGGACAATCAGCCCCAGCATTTT.

V and J are TRBV11-1 and TRBJ2-3; D is possibly TRBD2 (6 bases). The CDR3 has 13 amino acids. The V gene lost 3 bases and the J gene lost 7 bases, with 11 bases spanning the gap. Germline V gives CDR1 SGHAT, CDR2 FQDESV (reference sequence). The CDR3 nucleotides are TGTGCCAGCAGCTTGGAGGGTGCAAATACGCAGTATTTT. Translating gives CASSLEGANTQYF.